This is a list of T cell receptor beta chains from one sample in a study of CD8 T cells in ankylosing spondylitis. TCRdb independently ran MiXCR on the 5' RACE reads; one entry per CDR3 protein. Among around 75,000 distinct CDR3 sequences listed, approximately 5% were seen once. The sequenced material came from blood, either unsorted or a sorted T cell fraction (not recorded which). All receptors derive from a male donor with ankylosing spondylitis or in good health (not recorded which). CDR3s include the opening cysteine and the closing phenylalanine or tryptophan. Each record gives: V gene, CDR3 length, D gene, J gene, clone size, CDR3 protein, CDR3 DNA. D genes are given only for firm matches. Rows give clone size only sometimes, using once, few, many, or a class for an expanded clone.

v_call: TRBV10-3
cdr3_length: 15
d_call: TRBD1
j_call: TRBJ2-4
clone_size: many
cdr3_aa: CAISEGQGAKNIQYF
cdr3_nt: TGTGCCATCAGTGAAGGGCAGGGGGCAAAAAACATTCAGTACTTC

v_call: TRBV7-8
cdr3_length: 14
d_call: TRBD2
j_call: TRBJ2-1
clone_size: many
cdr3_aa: CASSRLAGNNEQFF
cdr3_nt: TGTGCCAGCAGCCGACTAGCGGGGAACAATGAGCAGTTCTTC

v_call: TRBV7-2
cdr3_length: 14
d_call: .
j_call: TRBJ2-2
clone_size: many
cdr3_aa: CASSPRFAAGELFF
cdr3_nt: TGTGCCAGCAGCCCCCGGTTCGCGGCCGGGGAGCTGTTTTTT

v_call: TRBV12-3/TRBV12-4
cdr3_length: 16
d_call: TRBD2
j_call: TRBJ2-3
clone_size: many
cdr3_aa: CASSLDASGATDTQYF
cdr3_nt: TGTGCCAGCAGTTTAGATGCTAGCGGGGCCACAGATACGCAGTATTTT

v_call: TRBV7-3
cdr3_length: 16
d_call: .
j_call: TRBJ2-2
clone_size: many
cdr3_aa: CASSLGGSWDSGELFF
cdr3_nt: TGTGCCAGCAGCTTAGGGGGCTCCTGGGACTCCGGGGAGCTGTTTTTT

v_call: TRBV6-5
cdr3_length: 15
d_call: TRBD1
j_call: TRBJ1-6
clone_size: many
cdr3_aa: CASSSRDRGNSPLHF
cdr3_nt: TGTGCCAGCAGTTCCCGGGACAGGGGCAATTCACCCCTCCACTTT

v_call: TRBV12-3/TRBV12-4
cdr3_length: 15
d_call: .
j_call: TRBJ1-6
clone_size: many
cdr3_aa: CASSRTGANNSPLHF
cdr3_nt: TGTGCCAGCAGTCGAACCGGGGCTAATAATTCACCCCTCCACTTT

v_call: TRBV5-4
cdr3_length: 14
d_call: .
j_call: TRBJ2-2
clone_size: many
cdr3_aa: CASSLVKNTGELFF
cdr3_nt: TGTGCCAGCAGCTTGGTCAAGAACACCGGGGAGCTGTTTTTT

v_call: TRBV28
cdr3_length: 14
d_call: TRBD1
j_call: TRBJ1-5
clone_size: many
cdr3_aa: CASSLGQGVQPQHF
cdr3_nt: TGTGCCAGCAGCTTGGGACAGGGGGTCCAGCCCCAGCATTTT

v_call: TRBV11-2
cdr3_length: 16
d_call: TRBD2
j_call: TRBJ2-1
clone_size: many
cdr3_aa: CASSIPSGGMKDEQFF
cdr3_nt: TGTGCCAGCAGCATACCGAGCGGGGGGATGAAGGATGAGCAGTTCTTC

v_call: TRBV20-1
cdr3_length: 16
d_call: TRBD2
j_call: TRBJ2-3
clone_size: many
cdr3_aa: CSARGLAGGEEDTQYF
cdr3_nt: TGCAGTGCTAGGGGTCTAGCCGGGGGGGAGGAAGATACGCAGTATTTT

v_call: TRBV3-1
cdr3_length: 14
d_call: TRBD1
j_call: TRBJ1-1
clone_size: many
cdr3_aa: CASSLGQVNTEAFF
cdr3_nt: TGTGCCAGCAGCCTGGGACAGGTTAACACTGAAGCTTTCTTT

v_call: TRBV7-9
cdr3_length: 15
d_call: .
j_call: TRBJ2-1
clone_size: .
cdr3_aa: CASRGGGSAYNEQFF
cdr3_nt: TGTGCCAGCAGGGGGGGGGGCTCGGCCTACAATGAGCAGTTCTTC

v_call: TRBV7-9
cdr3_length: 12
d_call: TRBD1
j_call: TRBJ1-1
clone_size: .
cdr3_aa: CASSSRQGSESF
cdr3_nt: TGTGCCAGCAGCTCGAGACAGGGGTCTGAATCTTTT

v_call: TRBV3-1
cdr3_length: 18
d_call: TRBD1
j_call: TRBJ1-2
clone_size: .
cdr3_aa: CTSSLGGTGKTVGYGYTF
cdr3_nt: TGTACCAGCAGTTTGGGAGGGACAGGGAAGACTGTTGGCTATGGCTACACCTTC

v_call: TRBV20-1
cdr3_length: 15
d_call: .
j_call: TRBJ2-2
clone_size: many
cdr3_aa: CSARNSGTVTGELFF
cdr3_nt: TGCAGTGCTAGAAATTCCGGGACGGTTACCGGGGAGCTGTTTTTT

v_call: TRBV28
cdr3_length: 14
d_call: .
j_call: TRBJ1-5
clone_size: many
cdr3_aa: CASSFGLSNQPQHF
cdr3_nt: TGTGCCAGCAGTTTCGGCCTCAGCAATCAGCCCCAGCATTTT

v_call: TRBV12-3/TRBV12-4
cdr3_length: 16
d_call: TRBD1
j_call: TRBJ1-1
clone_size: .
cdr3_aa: CASSQDREPSNTEAFF
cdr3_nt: TGTGCCAGCAGCCAAGACAGGGAACCCTCTAACACTGAAGCTTTCTTT

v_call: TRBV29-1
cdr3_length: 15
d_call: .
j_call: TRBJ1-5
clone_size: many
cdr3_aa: CSDQWTSLSNQPQHF
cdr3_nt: TGCAGTGATCAATGGACTTCCTTAAGCAATCAGCCCCAGCATTTT

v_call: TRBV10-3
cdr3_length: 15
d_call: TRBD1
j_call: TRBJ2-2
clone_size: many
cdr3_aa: CAMLTGGSDTGELFF
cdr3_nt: TGTGCCATGTTGACAGGGGGCTCGGACACCGGGGAGCTGTTTTTT

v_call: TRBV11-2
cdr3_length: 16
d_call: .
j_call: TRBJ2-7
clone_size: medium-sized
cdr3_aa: CASSLGLGLLIHEQYF
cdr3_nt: TGTGCCAGCAGCTTAGGGTTGGGGCTGCTTATACACGAGCAGTACTTC

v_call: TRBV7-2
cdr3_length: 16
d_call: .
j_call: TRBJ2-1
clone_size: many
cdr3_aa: CASSLGSGQAHNEQFF
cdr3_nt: TGTGCCAGCAGCTTAGGTTCCGGCCAAGCCCACAATGAGCAGTTCTTC

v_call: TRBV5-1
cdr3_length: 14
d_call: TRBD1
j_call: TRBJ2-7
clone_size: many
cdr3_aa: CASSSGTGFYEQYF
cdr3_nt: TGCGCCAGCAGCTCCGGGACAGGGTTCTACGAGCAGTACTTC

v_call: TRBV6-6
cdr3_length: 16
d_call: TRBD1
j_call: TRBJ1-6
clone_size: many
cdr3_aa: CASRIDRALGGSPLHF
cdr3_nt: TGTGCCAGCAGGATAGACAGGGCTCTCGGGGGTTCACCCCTCCACTTT

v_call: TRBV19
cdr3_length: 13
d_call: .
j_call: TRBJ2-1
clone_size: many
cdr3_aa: CASSIGGFDEQFF
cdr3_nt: TGTGCCAGTTCAATAGGAGGGTTCGATGAGCAGTTCTTC

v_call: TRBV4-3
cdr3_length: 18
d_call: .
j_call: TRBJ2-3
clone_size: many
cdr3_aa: CASSQDHPTPGLGNTQYF
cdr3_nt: TGCGCCAGCAGCCAGGACCATCCTACTCCCGGGCTGGGCAATACGCAGTATTTT

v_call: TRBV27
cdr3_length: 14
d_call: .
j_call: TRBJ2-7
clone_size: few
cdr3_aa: CASSLGGGAYEQYF
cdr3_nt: TGTGCCAGCAGTTTGGGAGGGGGCGCGTACGAGCAGTACTTC

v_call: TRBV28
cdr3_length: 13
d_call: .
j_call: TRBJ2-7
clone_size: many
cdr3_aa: CASRTFESYEQYF
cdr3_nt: TGTGCCAGCAGGACGTTTGAGTCCTACGAGCAGTACTTC

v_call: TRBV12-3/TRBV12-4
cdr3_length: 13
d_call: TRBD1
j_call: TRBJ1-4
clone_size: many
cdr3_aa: CASRTGEDEKLFF
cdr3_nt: TGTGCCAGCAGGACAGGGGAGGATGAAAAACTGTTTTTT

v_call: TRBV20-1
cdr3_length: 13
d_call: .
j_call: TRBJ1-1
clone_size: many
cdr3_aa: CSAPLLVNTEAFF
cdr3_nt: TGCAGTGCTCCTTTACTGGTGAACACTGAAGCTTTCTTT

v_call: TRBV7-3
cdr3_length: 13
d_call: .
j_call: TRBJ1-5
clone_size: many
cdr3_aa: CASSAQGNQPQHF
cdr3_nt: TGTGCCAGCAGCGCGCAAGGCAATCAGCCCCAGCATTTT

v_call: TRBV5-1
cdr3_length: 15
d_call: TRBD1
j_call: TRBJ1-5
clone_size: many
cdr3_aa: CASSLQGAGNQPQHF
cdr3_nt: TGCGCCAGCAGCTTACAGGGGGCCGGCAATCAGCCCCAGCATTTT

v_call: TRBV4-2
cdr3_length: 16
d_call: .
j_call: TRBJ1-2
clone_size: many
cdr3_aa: CASSQGPTGSYYGYTF
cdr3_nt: TGTGCCAGCAGCCAAGGGCCCACAGGCTCCTACTATGGCTACACCTTC

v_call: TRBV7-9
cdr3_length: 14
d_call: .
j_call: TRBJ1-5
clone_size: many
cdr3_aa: CASSPDGARQPQHF
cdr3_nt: TGTGCCAGCAGCCCCGACGGGGCGCGGCAGCCCCAGCATTTT

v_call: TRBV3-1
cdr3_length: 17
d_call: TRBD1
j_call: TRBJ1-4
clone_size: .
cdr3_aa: CACSPHRQGTENEKLFF
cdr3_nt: TGTGCCTGCAGCCCGCACCGCCAGGGGACAGAAAATGAAAAACTGTTTTTT

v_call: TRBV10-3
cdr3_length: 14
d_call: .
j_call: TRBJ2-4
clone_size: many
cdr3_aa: CAISDDGYKNIQYF
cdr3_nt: TGTGCCATCAGTGATGATGGATACAAAAACATTCAGTACTTC

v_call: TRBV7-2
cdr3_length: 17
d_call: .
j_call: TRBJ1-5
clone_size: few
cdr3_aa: CASSLEGGPYSNQPQHF
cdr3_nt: TGTGCCAGCAGCTTAGAGGGGGGGCCGTATAGCAATCAGCCCCAGCATTTT

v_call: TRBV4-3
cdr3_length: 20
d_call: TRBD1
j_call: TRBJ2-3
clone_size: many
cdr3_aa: CASSPGRGSHYRGNTDTQYF
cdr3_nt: TGCGCCAGCAGCCCCGGGCGTGGGAGCCACTACAGGGGCAACACAGATACGCAGTATTTT

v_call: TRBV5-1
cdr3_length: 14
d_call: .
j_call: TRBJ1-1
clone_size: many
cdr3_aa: CASSLTGWNTEAFF
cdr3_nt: TGCGCCAGCAGCTTGACAGGGTGGAACACTGAAGCTTTCTTT

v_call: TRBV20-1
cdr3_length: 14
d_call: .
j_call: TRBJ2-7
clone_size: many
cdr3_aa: CSARDRGNEYEQYF
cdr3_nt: TGCAGTGCTAGAGATCGGGGCAATGAGTACGAGCAGTACTTC

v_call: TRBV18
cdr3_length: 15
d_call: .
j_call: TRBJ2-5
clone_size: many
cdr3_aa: CASSPLTGPQETQYF
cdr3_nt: TGTGCCAGCTCACCATTGACGGGGCCGCAAGAGACCCAGTACTTC

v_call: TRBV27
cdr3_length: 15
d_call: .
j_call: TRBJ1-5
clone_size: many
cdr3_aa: CASSLTGTGNQPQHF
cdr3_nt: TGTGCCAGCAGTTTAACAGGAACAGGCAATCAGCCCCAGCATTTT

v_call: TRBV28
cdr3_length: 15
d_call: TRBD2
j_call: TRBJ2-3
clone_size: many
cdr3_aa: CASRPSGANTDTQYF
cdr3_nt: TGTGCCAGCAGACCCAGCGGGGCAAACACAGATACGCAGTATTTT